This T cell receptor beta chain was recorded in a study of blood T cell repertoires in COVID-19. The overall study: Donors in the United States, Italy and Spain gave samples during acute or convalescent COVID-19. T cells, B-cell-depleted T cells, or PBMCs provided the cDNA or gDNA that served as material.

Original methodology: Reference gene primer amplification gave estimated nucleated cell counts. Method: immunoSEQ multiplex PCR; TCRdb's copy keeps in-frame clones and lacks some. Clonal size and the V and J genes are those of that table, whereas D and trimming came from the DNA. Of tens of thousands of clones in the sample, more than 70% are singletons; the top ten hold roughly 15%. The table lists this clone with a count of one. This CDR3 contains 16 residues. Trimming shortened V by 2 bases and J by 3 bases, and 19 bases separated the two germline ends. Germline V CDR1 and CDR2: GTSNPN, SVGIG (reference sequence).

This sequence originates from a woman in her seventies with acute or convalescent COVID-19. Sequencing used peripheral blood. The rearrangement uses TRBV30 and TRBJ1-2, with D possibly being TRBD1 (6 bases). The CDR3 DNA sequence: TGTGCCTGGAGTACCCTCCTCGGGGGGGGCCACTATGGCTACACCTTC. It encodes CAWSTLLGGGHYGYTF.